This T cell receptor (beta chain) was sequenced during a study of blood T cell repertoires in COVID-19. Repertoires were generated with immunoSEQ multiplex PCR, while TCRdb's copy carries only in-frame clones and drops some. The repertoire holds fewer than 300,000 clones, with about 80% as singletons. The germline V gene has CDR1 MNHNY and CDR2 SVGAGI (reference sequence). The V segment lost 7 bases and the J segment 6 bases; nucleotides outside the gene matches: 5. The CDR3 has 13 amino acids. The sequenced sample consisted of peripheral blood. The receptor's source is a person between 70 and 80 years old with COVID-19, enrolled during active disease. The chain employs TRBV6-6 and TRBJ2-7; TRBD1 aligns across 11 bases. In DNA, the CDR3 is TGTGCCAGCAATCCCGGGACAGGGGGCGAGCAGTACTTC. Translation: CASNPGTGGEQYF.